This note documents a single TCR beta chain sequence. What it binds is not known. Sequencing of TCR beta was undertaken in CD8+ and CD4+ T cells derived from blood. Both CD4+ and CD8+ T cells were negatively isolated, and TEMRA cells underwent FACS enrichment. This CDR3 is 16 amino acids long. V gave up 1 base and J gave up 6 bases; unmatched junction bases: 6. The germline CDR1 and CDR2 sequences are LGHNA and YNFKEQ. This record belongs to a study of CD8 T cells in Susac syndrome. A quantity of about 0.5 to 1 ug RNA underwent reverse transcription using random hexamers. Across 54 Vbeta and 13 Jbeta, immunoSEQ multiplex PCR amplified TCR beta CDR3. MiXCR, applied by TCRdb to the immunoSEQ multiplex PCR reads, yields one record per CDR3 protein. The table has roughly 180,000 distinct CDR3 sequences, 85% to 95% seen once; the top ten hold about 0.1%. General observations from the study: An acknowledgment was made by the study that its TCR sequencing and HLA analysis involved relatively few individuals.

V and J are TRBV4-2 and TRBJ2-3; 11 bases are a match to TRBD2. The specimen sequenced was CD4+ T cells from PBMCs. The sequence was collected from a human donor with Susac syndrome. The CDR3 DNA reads TGTGCCAGCAGCCAAGCCATTAGCGGGGGGGTTGATACGCAGTATTTT. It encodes CASSQAISGGVDTQYF.